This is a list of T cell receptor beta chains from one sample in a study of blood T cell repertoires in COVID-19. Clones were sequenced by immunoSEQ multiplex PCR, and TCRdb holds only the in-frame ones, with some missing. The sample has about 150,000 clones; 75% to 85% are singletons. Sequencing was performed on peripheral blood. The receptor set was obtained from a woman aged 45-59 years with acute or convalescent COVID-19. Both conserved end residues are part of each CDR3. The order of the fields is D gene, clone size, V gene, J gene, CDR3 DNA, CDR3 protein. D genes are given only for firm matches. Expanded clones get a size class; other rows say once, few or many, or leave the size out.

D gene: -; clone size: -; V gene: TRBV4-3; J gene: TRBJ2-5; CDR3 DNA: TGCGCCAGCAGCCAAGGCGTTTTGCGGGGGCGGGAGACCCAGTACTTC; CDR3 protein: CASSQGVLRGRETQYF
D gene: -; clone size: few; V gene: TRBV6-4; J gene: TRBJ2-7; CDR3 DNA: TGTGCCAGCAGTGACTCGAATAGGGGGTACGAGCAGTACTTC; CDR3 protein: CASSDSNRGYEQYF
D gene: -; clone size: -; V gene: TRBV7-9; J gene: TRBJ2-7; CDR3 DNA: TGTGCCAGCAGCTCCCCCAGCTCCTACGAGCAGTACTTC; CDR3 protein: CASSSPSSYEQYF
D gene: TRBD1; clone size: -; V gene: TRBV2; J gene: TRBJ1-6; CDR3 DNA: TGTGCCAGCAGAGGACAGGGGGTTTCACCCCTCCACTTT; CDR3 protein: CASRGQGVSPLHF
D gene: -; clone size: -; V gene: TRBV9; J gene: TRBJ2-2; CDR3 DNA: TGTGCCAGCACGGGACAGAACACCGGGGAGCTGTTTTTT; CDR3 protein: CASTGQNTGELFF
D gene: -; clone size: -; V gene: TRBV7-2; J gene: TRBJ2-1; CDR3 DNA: TGTGCCAGCAGCTTACAATCCTACAATGAGCAGTTCTTC; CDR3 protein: CASSLQSYNEQFF
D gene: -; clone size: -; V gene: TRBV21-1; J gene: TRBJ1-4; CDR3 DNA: TGTGCCAGCAGCCCCCGGGACAGGAGGAATGAAAAACTGTTTTTT; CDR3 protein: CASSPRDRRNEKLFF
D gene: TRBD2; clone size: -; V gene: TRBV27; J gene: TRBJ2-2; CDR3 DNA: TGTGCCAGCAGCCGCCAGGGAGGGAGGAACACCGGGGAGCTGTTTTTT; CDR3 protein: CASSRQGGRNTGELFF
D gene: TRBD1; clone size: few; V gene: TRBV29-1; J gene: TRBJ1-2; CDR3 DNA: TGCAGCGCCGTAGATTTACAGGGGACCTATGGCTACACCTTC; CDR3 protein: CSAVDLQGTYGYTF
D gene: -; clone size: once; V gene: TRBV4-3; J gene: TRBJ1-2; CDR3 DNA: TGCGCCAGCAGCCAATTCGTTCAGGGAGGTGGCTACACCTTC; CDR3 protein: CASSQFVQGGGYTF
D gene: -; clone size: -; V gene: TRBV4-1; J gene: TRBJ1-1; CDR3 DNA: TGCGCCAGCAGCCAAGATGGGGCAGGGCGAACTGAAGCTTTCTTT; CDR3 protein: CASSQDGAGRTEAFF
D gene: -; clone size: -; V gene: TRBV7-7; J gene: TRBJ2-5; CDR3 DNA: TGTGCCAGCAGCTTAAAGCGCGGGGCTATCCAAGAGACCCAGTACTTC; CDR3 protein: CASSLKRGAIQETQYF
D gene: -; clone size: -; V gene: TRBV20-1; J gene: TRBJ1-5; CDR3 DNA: TGCAGTGCTAGTATCGGAGCGGGGAATCAGCCCCAGCATTTT; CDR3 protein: CSASIGAGNQPQHF
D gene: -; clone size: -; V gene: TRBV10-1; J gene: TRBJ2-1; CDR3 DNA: TGCGCCAGCAATGTAGAGGGGCGCAGGGGAAACAATGAGCAGTTCTTC; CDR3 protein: CASNVEGRRGNNEQFF
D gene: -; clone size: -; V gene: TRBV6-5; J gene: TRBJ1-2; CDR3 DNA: TGTGCCGCAGGGGCCCGCTATGGCTACACCTTC; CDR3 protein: CAAGARYGYTF
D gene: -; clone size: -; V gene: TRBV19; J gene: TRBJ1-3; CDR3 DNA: TGTGCCAGTAGTATAGTAGCCGGGTCTGGAAACACCATATATTTT; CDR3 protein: CASSIVAGSGNTIYF
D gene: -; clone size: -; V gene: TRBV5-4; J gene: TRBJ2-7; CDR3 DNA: TGTGCCAGCAGCTTGGAGCTCGGCGAGCAGTACTTC; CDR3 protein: CASSLELGEQYF
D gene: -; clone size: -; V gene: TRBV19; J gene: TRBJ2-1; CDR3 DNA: TGTGCCAGTAGTATGGAGAGGAGCTCCTACAATGAGCAGTTCTTC; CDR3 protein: CASSMERSSYNEQFF